The 4 T cell receptor beta chains in this list originate from one sample, sequenced in a study of T-cell memory formation after mild COVID-19. Via MiXCR, TCRdb re-called the 5' RACE reads, giving one row per CDR3 protein. Of about 560,000 distinct CDR3 sequences listed, less than 25% are singletons. The sequencing input was PBMCs or a T cell subset sorted from them (not recorded which). The receptors were gathered from an adult woman who had mild COVID-19 (a few samples of this study predate the infection). Cell type and time point are not known.

This clonotype was counted once. This chain joins TRBV15 and TRBJ1-2; D uncertain. V was trimmed by 1 base and J by 4 bases, leaving 10 bases between them. This CDR3 contains 14 residues. Germline CDR1 and CDR2: LNHNV and YYDKDF (reference sequence). For the CDR3, the DNA is TGTGCCACCAGCAGAGGTCCCCGAGCCTATGGCTACACCTTC. Residues: CATSRGPRAYGYTF.

The rearrangement links TRBV7-3 to TRBJ2-3; D gene ambiguous. V was pared by 4 bases and J by 2 bases, with 19 bases between. The length of the CDR3 is 17 residues. Germline V gene lookup returns CDR1 SGHTA and CDR2 FQGTGA. This CDR3 reads CASSSRGSPSYTDTQYF. The CDR3 region has the DNA TGTGCCAGCAGCTCTCGAGGCTCCCCGTCCTACACAGATACGCAGTATTTT.

The gene calls are TRBV29-1 and TRBJ1-2; 9 nucleotides match TRBD1. Germline V gene data show CDR1 as SQVTM and CDR2 as ANQGSEA. The ends lost 4 bases at V and 6 bases at J; junction bases unmatched: 6. The CDR3 contains 13 residues. The chain's CDR3 is CSVVGQGRNGYTF. CDR3 bases: TGCAGCGTTGTTGGACAGGGGAGGAATGGCTACACCTTC.

The CDR3 spells CATSDFGLAAGELFF. In DNA, the CDR3 is TGTGCCACCAGTGACTTTGGACTAGCTGCCGGGGAGCTGTTTTTT. The V call is TRBV24-1, the J call TRBJ2-2; TRBD2 aligns across 8 bases. CDR1 and CDR2 (germline): KGHDR, SFDVKD. V lost 4 bases, J lost 6 bases, and 6 bases stayed unmatched. This CDR3 has 15 residues.